The clone carrying this TCR beta chain occurred a few times. The data originate from a study of blood T cell repertoires in COVID-19. Study information: Italy, Spain and the United States were the sources of the convalescent and acute COVID-19 samples.

V lost 4 bases and J 4 bases, leaving 18 bases between the germline ends. Germline-derived CDR1 and CDR2 are SGHNT and YYREEE (reference sequence). CDR3 size: 15 residues. Enrolled through a virtual design, the participants were between roughly 18 and 95 years of age and came from roughly 22 US areas. In the source study's methods: Researchers report that nucleated cell counts were estimated from reference gene primer amplification. Libraries were prepared by immunoSEQ multiplex PCR; TCRdb keeps only in-frame clonotypes and omits some of them. That table is the source of V, J and clone size, and D and trimming were worked out from the DNA. The table has around 200,000 clones, 81% seen once.

Sequencing was carried out using PBMCs or T cells enriched from blood (not recorded which). The TCR sequence derives from a man aged 35 to 55 who had recovered from COVID-19. This chain links TRBV5-4 with TRBJ2-7, with D perhaps matching TRBD1 (6 bases). CDR3 sequence: CASSPDRWTAYEQYF. Written as DNA, the CDR3 is TGTGCCAGCAGCCCCGACCGATGGACAGCTTACGAGCAGTACTTC. The full variable domain, its missing parts supplied by reference TRBV5-4 and TRBJ2-7, is ETGVTQSPTHLIKTRGQQVTLRCSSQSGHNTVSWYQQALGQGPQFIFQYYREEENGRGNFPPRFSGLQFPNYSSELNVNALELDDSALYLCASSPDRWTAYEQYFGPGTRLTVT.